The 19 T cell receptor beta chains below were found in one sample sequenced in a study of CD4+ T cells in melanoma. Sequenced by immunoSEQ multiplex PCR; TCRdb stores in-frame clones only, minus some. Among some 19,000 clones listed, more than 70% were seen once. The receptors here all came from a human donor with melanoma.

The CDR3 DNA reads as TGTGCCAGCAGTTTTCTGAGGGGCACTGAAGCTTTCTTT. Amino acid sequence: CASSFLRGTEAFF. The chain carries TRBV6-1 and TRBJ1-1, with TRBD1 as a possible D gene (5 bases). Trimming removed 5 bases from V and 4 bases from J, with 11 bases in between. CDR1 is MNHNS, CDR2 SASEGT, per germline. The CDR3 consists of 13 residues.

The chain has TRBV5-8 and TRBJ1-5, with 7 bases matching TRBD1. The CDR3 length is 16 residues. V was clipped by 2 bases and J by 2 bases; unmatched bases: 7. Germline V gene lookup returns CDR1 SGHTS and CDR2 YDEGEE. DNA of the CDR3: TGTGCCAGCAGCTTTAAGTCGGGACAGCGCAATCAGCCCCAGCATTTT. As protein: CASSFKSGQRNQPQHF.

V is TRBV19 and J is TRBJ1-6; a possible D gene is TRBD1 (6 bases). There are 13 residues in the CDR3. Germline CDR1 LNHDA, CDR2 SQIVND (reference sequence). V was trimmed by 5 bases and J by 8 bases, leaving 10 bases between them. This CDR3 reads CASSWDNYSPLHF. CDR3 bases: TGTGCCAGTAGTTGGGACAATTATTCACCCCTCCACTTT.

J is TRBJ1-2 and V is TRBV14, with 9 bases lining up with TRBD1. With 5 bases clipped from V and 5 bases from J, the junction kept 9 bases outside the gene matches. The germline CDR1 and CDR2 sequences are SGHDN and FVKESK. This CDR3 has 15 residues. The CDR3 is CASSRTGVAMYGYTF. The CDR3, as DNA: TGTGCCAGCAGCAGGACAGGGGTTGCTATGTATGGCTACACCTTC.

The rearrangement uses TRBV5-4 and TRBJ1-2; TRBD1 aligns across 10 bases. Trimming removed 5 bases from V and 4 bases from J; junction bases left unmatched: 11. The CDR3 consists of 16 residues. The germline CDR1 and CDR2 sequences are SGHNT and YYREEE (reference sequence). The CDR3 nucleotides read TGTGCCAGCAGACCAGGGACAGGGGACCCTTTCTATGGCTACACCTTC. This gives the protein CASRPGTGDPFYGYTF.

This sequence joins TRBV5-5 and TRBJ2-7; D is undetermined. With 2 bases removed from V and 0 bases from J, the gap between germline ends came to 21 bases. Per germline, CDR1 SGHKS and CDR2 YYEKEE (reference sequence). The CDR3 is 18 residues long. The CDR3 protein is CASSLKPYRSVSSYEQYF. In nucleotides, the CDR3 is TGTGCCAGCAGCTTAAAGCCCTATAGAAGTGTTAGCTCCTACGAGCAGTACTTC. The complete variable domain, with remaining parts taken from reference TRBV5-5 and TRBJ2-7, reads DAGVTQSPTHLIKTRGQQVTLRCSPISGHKSVSWYQQVLGQGPQFIFQYYEKEERGRGNFPDRFSARQFPNYSSELNVNALLLGDSALYLCASSLKPYRSVSSYEQYFGPGTRLTVT.

The rearrangement joins TRBV30 to TRBJ1-1; perhaps TRBD1 as D (6 bases). Germline CDR1 is GTSNPN and CDR2 is SVGIG (reference sequence). CDR3 size: 14 residues. The V end lost 4 bases, the J end lost 0 bases, and 12 bases lay between the germline ends. CDR3 residues: CAWTPRGMNTEAFF. The CDR3 DNA sequence: TGTGCCTGGACCCCCAGGGGTATGAACACTGAAGCTTTCTTT.

This clone came up a few times. This chain links TRBV7-6 with TRBJ2-3; 7 nucleotides match TRBD1. From germline, CDR1 is SGHVS and CDR2 FNYEAQ. This CDR3 comprises 11 residues. As DNA, the CDR3 is TGTGCGACAGGGCCACCAGATACGCAGTATTTT. As protein: CATGPPDTQYF. The variable domain in full, with the rest retrieved from reference TRBV7-6 and TRBJ2-3, is GAGVSQSPRYKVTKRGQDVALRCDPISGHVSLYWYRQALGQGPEFLTYFNYEAQQDKSGLPNDRFSAERPEGSISTLTIQRTEQRDSAMYRCATGPPDTQYFGPGTRLTVL.

This chain connects TRBV14 to TRBJ2-3; D gene ambiguous. The germline V and J ends were trimmed by 4 bases and 4 bases, with 24 bases remaining between them. The CDR3 consists of 18 residues. Per the germline V gene, CDR1 is SGHDN and CDR2 is FVKESK. The CDR3 bases are TGTGCCAGCAGCCCCTCAGTTGGTGTCTCTATAACGTCAGATACGCAGTATTTT. Protein product: CASSPSVGVSITSDTQYF.

The chain uses TRBV15 and TRBJ2-3; the match to TRBD1 covers 10 bases. The ends lost 1 base at V and 4 bases at J; junction bases unmatched: 8. The germline gives CDR1 LNHNV, CDR2 YYDKDF (reference sequence). The CDR3 runs to 17 residues. In nucleotides, the CDR3 is TGTGCCACCAGCAGAGGAAGGACAGGGGGAAGCGCAGATACGCAGTATTTT. It codes for CATSRGRTGGSADTQYF.

V usage is TRBV6-5 and J usage is TRBJ1-2, with 8 nucleotides matching TRBD1. CDR1 is MNHEY, CDR2 SVGAGI, per germline. Trimming removed 6 bases from V and 6 bases from J; junction bases left unmatched: 6. This CDR3 comprises 13 residues. CDR3 region: CASSLTGGHGYTF. The CDR3 nucleotides read TGTGCCAGCAGCTTAACAGGGGGTCATGGCTACACCTTC.

V gene TRBV19 combines with J gene TRBJ1-2, with a possible D match to TRBD1 (6 bases). The V gene's germline CDR1 is LNHDA and CDR2 SQIVND (reference sequence). Trimming took 6 bases from V and 4 from J, leaving 12 bases between them. The CDR3 runs to 13 residues. The CDR3 protein is CASSPTGSYGYTF. Written as DNA, the CDR3 is TGTGCCAGTAGCCCTACAGGGAGCTATGGCTACACCTTC.

The CDR3, as DNA: TGTGCCAGCAGCCCCGACAGTAACTATGGCTACACCTTC. This encodes CASSPDSNYGYTF. This chain connects TRBV5-4 to TRBJ1-2; weak D call: TRBD1 (5 bases). V was cut by 4 bases and J by 1 base, with 8 bases left in between. CDR3 length: 13 amino acids. Germline values: CDR1 SGHNT, CDR2 YYREEE (reference sequence).

This clone was counted only a few times. The chain carries TRBV4-1 and TRBJ2-3, with TRBD1 identical over 7 bases. The germline V gene encodes CDR1 MGHRA and CDR2 YSYEKL. This CDR3 spans 15 amino acids. V lost 2 bases to trimming and J lost 5 bases; unmatched junction nucleotides: 7. CDR3 sequence: CASSQRTGTIDTQYF. CDR3 sequence (DNA): TGCGCCAGCAGCCAAAGGACAGGAACAATAGATACGCAGTATTTT.

The gene calls are TRBV6-1 and TRBJ2-3; D possibly uses TRBD1 or TRBD2 (5 bases each). CDR1 and CDR2 from the germline V gene are MNHNS and SASEGT. V lost 8 bases, J lost 6 bases, and 18 bases lay in between. CDR3 length equals 14 residues. CDR3 nucleotides: TGTGCCAGCCAGCGGACATGGGGGTCGGATACGCAGTATTTT. Translation: CASQRTWGSDTQYF.

The genes are TRBV29-1 and TRBJ2-7, with TRBD1 matching over 7 bases. Trimming took 4 bases from V and 6 from J; bases not matched to a gene: 12. In germline, CDR1 is SQVTM, CDR2 ANQGSEA. The CDR3 length is 14 residues. The CDR3 DNA sequence: TGCAGCGTTGTTCGAGGGGGCAGGGACGGCGAGCAGTACTTC. The encoded protein is CSVVRGGRDGEQYF.

This chain joins TRBV2 and TRBJ2-7; 7 bases fit TRBD1. The length of the CDR3 is 14 residues. The germline gives CDR1 SNHLY, CDR2 FYNNEI. Trimming at V came to 5 bases and at J to 5 bases, leaving 9 bases not matched to a gene. In nucleotides, the CDR3 is TGTGCCAGCAGTTACCGGACAGGTCTTAACGAGCAGTACTTC. It translates to CASSYRTGLNEQYF.

V usage is TRBV7-2 and J usage is TRBJ2-7; no clear D gene. V was trimmed by 2 bases and J by 4 bases, leaving 12 bases between them. Germline V gives CDR1 SGHTA, CDR2 FQGNSA. The CDR3 totals 14 residues. The CDR3 region is CASSLMGLGYEQYF. In nucleotides, the CDR3 is TGTGCCAGCAGCTTAATGGGGTTAGGGTACGAGCAGTACTTC.

V is TRBV5-4 and J is TRBJ1-1; D gene ambiguous. Germline assignment: CDR1 SGHNT and CDR2 YYREEE (reference sequence). The CDR3 is made up of 14 amino acids. The germline V and J ends were trimmed by 4 bases and 0 bases, with 10 bases remaining between them. In nucleotides, the CDR3 is TGTGCCAGCAGCAGGAGAACCTTGAACACTGAAGCTTTCTTT. It codes for CASSRRTLNTEAFF.